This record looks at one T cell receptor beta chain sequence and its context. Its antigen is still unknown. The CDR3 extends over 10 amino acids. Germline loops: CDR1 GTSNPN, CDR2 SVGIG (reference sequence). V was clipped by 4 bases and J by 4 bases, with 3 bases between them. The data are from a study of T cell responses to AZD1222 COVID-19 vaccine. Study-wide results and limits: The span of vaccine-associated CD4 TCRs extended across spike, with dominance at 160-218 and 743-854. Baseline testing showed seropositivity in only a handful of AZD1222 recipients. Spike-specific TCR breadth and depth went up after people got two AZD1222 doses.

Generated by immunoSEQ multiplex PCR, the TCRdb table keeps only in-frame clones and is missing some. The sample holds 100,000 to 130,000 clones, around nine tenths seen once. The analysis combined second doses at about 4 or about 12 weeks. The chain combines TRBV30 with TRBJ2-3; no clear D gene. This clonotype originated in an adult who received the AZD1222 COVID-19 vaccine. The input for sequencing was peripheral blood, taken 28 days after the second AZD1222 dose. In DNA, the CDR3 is TGTGCCTGGACTTCAGATACGCAGTATTTT. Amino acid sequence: CAWTSDTQYF.